The 25 T cell receptor beta chains listed next were all sequenced from one sample in a study of T-cell reconstitution after alpha-beta-depleted transplantation in children. Unique molecular identifiers were incorporated into the prepared TCRbeta library. TCRdb reanalysed the PCR reads using MiXCR and keeps one entry per CDR3 protein. The data show around 600,000 distinct CDR3 sequences, 10% to 13% seen once. The starting material was PBMCs from the stem cell graft donor, obtained from the stem cell graft. These receptors originate from a human donor who donated a stem cell graft to a child with acute myeloid leukemia.

The J gene is TRBJ2-7, the V gene TRBV20-1; D unresolved. V lost 0 bases and J lost 8, with 11 bases in between. This CDR3 has 12 residues. Germline CDR1 is DFQATT and CDR2 is SNEGSKA (reference sequence). The CDR3, as DNA: TGCAGTGCTAGAGAAGATTTCGTAAAGCAGTACTTC. It encodes CSAREDFVKQYF.

This clonotype was picked up many times. V gene TRBV12-3 or TRBV12-4 combines with J gene TRBJ2-7, with D perhaps TRBD2 (6 bases). Trimming left V 5 bases short and J 2 bases short, with 13 bases between. This CDR3 is built from 14 residues. The CDR3 DNA is TGTGCCAGCAGTCCAGCGGGCGCAACCTACGAGCAGTACTTC. This codes for CASSPAGATYEQYF.

The chain has TRBV5-1 and TRBJ2-1; weak D call: TRBD2 (5 bases). Germline lookup yields CDR1 SGHRS and CDR2 YFSETQ. Trimming cost V 2 bases and J 5 bases, with 14 bases left between them. The length of the CDR3 is 15 residues. The CDR3 reads CASSLGLSPNNEQFF. The CDR3 DNA sequence: TGCGCCAGCAGCTTAGGACTGTCGCCCAACAATGAGCAGTTCTTC.

This clonotype was detected many times. This rearrangement joins TRBV9 to TRBJ2-1; 12 positions agree with TRBD2. V shed 4 bases, J shed 3 bases, and the junction held 5 bases outside the gene matches. The CDR3 extends over 16 amino acids. Germline V gene sequence: CDR1 SGDLS, CDR2 YYNGEE. CDR3: CASSPSGLAGYNEQFF. The CDR3 DNA is TGTGCCAGCAGCCCCTCGGGACTAGCGGGCTACAATGAGCAGTTCTTC.

The V and J genes are TRBV5-1 and TRBJ2-7, with 8 bases identical to TRBD1. The CDR3 has 15 amino acids. With V trimmed by 4 bases and J by 2 bases, 8 bases remained unmatched. The germline gives CDR1 SGHRS, CDR2 YFSETQ. CDR3 protein: CASSTNGQGTYEQYF. The DNA for the CDR3 is TGCGCCAGCAGCACCAACGGACAGGGTACCTACGAGCAGTACTTC.

The chain recombines TRBV9 with TRBJ2-3; TRBD2 is a possible D gene (6 bases). Germline V lookup: CDR1 SGDLS, CDR2 YYNGEE. There are 16 residues in the CDR3. Trimming removed 4 bases from V and 7 bases from J, with 22 bases in between. This CDR3 reads CASSPLRDSDSYTQYF. CDR3 coding DNA: TGTGCCAGCAGCCCCCTCCGGGACTCAGACTCGTATACGCAGTATTTT.

This clonotype showed up just a few times. The genes are TRBV5-5 and TRBJ1-4; the D gene is possibly TRBD1 (6 bases). The CDR3 is 15 amino acids. Per the germline V gene, CDR1 is SGHKS and CDR2 is YYEKEE (reference sequence). The V gene lost 4 bases and the J gene lost 8 bases, with 18 bases spanning the gap. CDR3 region: CASSDTRQVAEKLFF. DNA for the CDR3: TGTGCCAGCAGCGACACAAGACAGGTCGCGGAAAAACTGTTTTTT.

This clonotype was recorded at least ten times. The J gene is TRBJ2-3, the V gene TRBV7-9; the D is unclear. Trimming took 3 bases from V and 6 from J, leaving 1 base between them. In germline, CDR1 is SEHNR, CDR2 FQNEAQ (reference sequence). The CDR3 spans 10 residues. CDR3 nucleotides: TGTGCCAGCAGCTTTGATACGCAGTATTTT. It is translated as CASSFDTQYF.

This clonotype was observed a few times. The J gene is TRBJ2-1, the V gene TRBV30; 12 nucleotides align to TRBD2. The junction had 11 bases not matched to a gene; V was cut back by 5 bases and J by 9 bases. This CDR3 is 15 amino acids long. Looked up from germline, CDR1 is GTSNPN and CDR2 is SVGIG (reference sequence). Here the CDR3 reads CAWSPTSGRIGEQFF. The CDR3 region has the DNA TGTGCCTGGTCCCCCACTAGCGGGAGGATCGGTGAGCAGTTCTTC. Full variable domain (rest looked up from reference TRBV30 and TRBJ2-1): SQTIHQWPATLVQPVGSPLSLECTVEGTSNPNLYWYRQAAGRGLQLLFYSVGIGQISSEVPQNLSASRPQDRQFILSSKKLLLSDSGFYLCAWSPTSGRIGEQFFGPGTRLTVL.

Only a few counts were recorded for this clonotype. The CDR3 bases are TGTGCCTGGGGCCTAGCGAATCAGCCCCAGCATTTT. Translation: CAWGLANQPQHF. The gene calls are TRBV30 and TRBJ1-5, with D unclear. The CDR3 has 12 amino acids. Trimming stripped 5 bases from V and 4 bases from J, with 9 bases between. CDR1 GTSNPN and CDR2 SVGIG come from the germline V gene (reference sequence).

The V and J genes are TRBV12-3 or TRBV12-4 and TRBJ2-1; 8 bases are a match to TRBD2. The V and J ends lost 3 bases and 5 bases, in that order; junction bases with no gene match: 6. The CDR3 contains 15 residues. This chain's CDR3 is CASSFETGGDNEQFF. DNA for the CDR3: TGTGCCAGCAGTTTTGAAACGGGAGGGGACAATGAGCAGTTCTTC.

This clonotype was seen repeatedly, ten times or more. This chain links TRBV25-1 with TRBJ1-2, with D possibly being TRBD1 (6 bases). The CDR3 is 14 residues long. Trimming took 2 bases from V and 3 from J, leaving 10 bases between them. Germline V gene lookup returns CDR1 MGHDK and CDR2 SYGVNS. The CDR3 region is CASSEIWTDYGYTF. The CDR3 nucleotides read TGTGCCAGCAGTGAAATTTGGACAGACTATGGCTACACCTTC.

Turning to this clonotype: One base away lies a much larger clone, so this may be a sequencing read error. The chain has TRBV28 and TRBJ1-1; a possible D gene is TRBD1 (5 bases). The CDR3 extends over 15 amino acids. The ends were cut back, 8 bases at V and 5 bases at J, with 21 bases in the middle. The germline CDR1 and CDR2 sequences are MDHEN and SYDVKM. The CDR3 region is CASAGAEGLETEAFF. CDR3 coding DNA: TGTGCCAGCGCGGGAGCTGAGGGGCTCGAGACTGAAGCTTTCTTT.

This clonotype came up a few times. The rearrangement links TRBV29-1 to TRBJ1-2; D is undetermined. This CDR3 has 8 amino acids. Germline-derived CDR1 and CDR2 are SQVTM and ANQGSEA. V lost 3 bases and J lost 14, with 7 bases in between. Written as DNA, the CDR3 is TGCAGCGTTGATGGACTGACCTTC. It codes for CSVDGLTF.

The V and J genes are TRBV4-2 and TRBJ1-2, with D possibly TRBD1 on 5 matching bases. V was trimmed by 0 bases and J by 8 bases, leaving 16 bases between them. The germline V gene has CDR1 LGHNA and CDR2 YNFKEQ. The CDR3 consists of 15 residues. In DNA, the CDR3 is TGTGCCAGCAGCCAAGAGGTACGACAGCCTGGAGGCTACACCTTC. Encoded protein: CASSQEVRQPGGYTF.

The V and J genes are TRBV18 and TRBJ2-3, with TRBD2 identical over 10 bases. Germline CDR1 reads KGHSH; CDR2 reads LQKENI. This CDR3 has 17 residues. Germline trimming cut 0 bases from V and 4 bases from J; bases unmatched to any gene: 7. CDR3 sequence: CASSPPASGSTPDTQYF. The CDR3 DNA follows: TGTGCCAGCTCACCACCGGCTAGCGGGAGTACCCCAGATACGCAGTATTTT.

This clonotype came up many times. The V and J genes are TRBV3-1 and TRBJ2-1, with 12 nucleotides matching TRBD2. The germline V gene has CDR1 LGHDT and CDR2 YNNKEL (reference sequence). J lost 5 bases, V lost 1 base, and 0 bases had no gene match. The CDR3 extends over 15 amino acids. CDR3 region: CASSQGTSGNNEQFF. CDR3 sequence (DNA): TGTGCCAGCAGCCAAGGGACTAGCGGGAACAATGAGCAGTTCTTC.

At least ten counts were recorded for this clonotype. The chain employs TRBV7-9 and TRBJ2-1; TRBD2 matches at 9 bases. CDR1 and CDR2 from the germline V gene are SEHNR and FQNEAQ (reference sequence). V shed 3 bases and J 7 bases; nucleotides not matched to a gene: 4. The CDR3 has 14 amino acids. DNA of the CDR3: TGTGCCAGCAGCTTCTTAGCGGGAGAGAATGAGCAGTTCTTC. Its protein is CASSFLAGENEQFF. Based on the CDR3 plus reference TRBV7-9 and TRBJ2-1, the full variable domain is DTGVSQNPRHKITKRGQNVTFRCDPISEHNRLYWYRQTLGQGPEFLTYFQNEAQLEKSRLLSDRFSAERPKGSFSTLEIQRTEQGDSAMYLCASSFLAGENEQFFGPGTRLTVL.

This clonotype was observed at least ten times. Sequence at one end of the junction differs from germline and may be a read error. The chain has TRBV7-3 and TRBJ2-3; TRBD1 aligns across 8 bases. This CDR3 contains 14 residues. Germline-derived CDR1 and CDR2 are SGHTA and FQGTGA. The CDR3 loop is CAISPDRVADTQYF. In nucleotides, the CDR3 is TGTGCCATCAGCCCGGACAGGGTGGCAGATACGCAGTATTTT.

This clonotype was found a few times. The chain joins TRBV20-1 to TRBJ2-7; 12 bases are a match to TRBD2. This CDR3 comprises 13 residues. Germline CDR1 DFQATT, CDR2 SNEGSKA (reference sequence). The J segment lost 5 bases and the V segment lost 6 bases, leaving 5 bases of the junction unmatched. Here the CDR3 DNA reads TGCAGTGCCGGACTAGCGGGAACAAACGAGCAGTACTTC. Protein sequence: CSAGLAGTNEQYF.

This clonotype has just a few counts. V and J are TRBV20-1 and TRBJ2-2, with 7 bases fitting TRBD2. With V trimmed by 0 bases and J by 4 bases, 11 bases remained unmatched. CDR3 size: 17 residues. Germline V gene lookup returns CDR1 DFQATT and CDR2 SNEGSKA (reference sequence). CDR3 loop: CSARDLRLAGATGELFF. The CDR3, as DNA: TGCAGTGCTAGAGATCTCCGACTAGCCGGGGCCACCGGGGAGCTGTTTTTT.

In this sample, this clonotype turned up many times. The rearrangement joins TRBV12-3 or TRBV12-4 to TRBJ2-1; TRBD2 agrees at 9 bases. CDR3 size: 14 residues. V shed 10 bases and J 0 bases; nucleotides not matched to a gene: 4. The CDR3 is CAIPLAGSYNEQFF. The CDR3 DNA reads as TGTGCCATCCCACTAGCGGGCTCCTACAATGAGCAGTTCTTC.

The rearrangement joins TRBV11-2 to TRBJ2-5; tentative D call: TRBD1 (6 bases). The ends were cut back, 3 bases at V and 5 bases at J, with 13 bases in the middle. CDR3 size: 14 residues. CDR1 is SGHAT and CDR2 is FQNNGV in the germline V gene. CDR3 in amino acids: CASSFTGLGETQYF. CDR3 nucleotides: TGTGCCAGCAGCTTCACAGGGCTGGGGGAGACCCAGTACTTC.

The gene calls are TRBV4-2 and TRBJ2-2; 7 bases agree with TRBD2. CDR3 length: 16 amino acids. Germline CDR1 reads LGHNA; CDR2 reads YNFKEQ. V lost 2 bases to trimming and J lost 2 bases; unmatched junction nucleotides: 5. CDR3 amino acids: CASSQFSGGNTGELFF. CDR3 sequence (DNA): TGTGCCAGCAGCCAATTCTCGGGAGGTAACACCGGGGAGCTGTTTTTT.

This clonotype was seen a handful of times. The CDR3 reads CASSPMGLHTGELFF. The CDR3 DNA reads as TGCGCCAGCAGCCCGATGGGACTACACACCGGGGAGCTGTTTTTT. The chain employs TRBV5-1 and TRBJ2-2; the match to TRBD2 covers 7 bases. This CDR3 comprises 15 residues. CDR1 SGHRS and CDR2 YFSETQ come from the germline V gene. After removal of 4 bases from V and 3 bases from J, the junction contained 6 bases not matched to a gene.